One and the same sample provided the 24 T cell receptor beta chains below, sequenced in a study of blood T cell repertoires in COVID-19. Using immunoSEQ multiplex PCR, the repertoire was profiled, and TCRdb retains in-frame clones only, with some absent. The repertoire holds about 160,000 clones, with around 93% as singletons. The sample consisted of peripheral blood. The receptors come from a woman in her forties or fifties with acute or convalescent COVID-19.

The DNA for the CDR3 is TGTGCCAGCAGTTTACGCCGTGGTAGCGGGAAATACAATGAGCAGTTCTTC. This codes for CASSLRRGSGKYNEQFF. The genes are TRBV27 and TRBJ2-1; 8 nucleotides match TRBD2. V dropped 2 bases and J dropped 4; count of bases not matched to a gene: 10. The CDR3 has 17 residues. Germline V gene data show CDR1 as MNHEY and CDR2 as SMNVEV (reference sequence).

In DNA, the CDR3 is TGTGCCAGCAGCCAAGGACTCGTCGGCTACACCTTC. This gives the protein CASSQGLVGYTF. The chain couples TRBV3-1 (or the pseudogene TRBV3-2) to TRBJ1-2; D unclear. Trimming removed 1 base at V and 8 bases at J, with 8 bases between. This CDR3 contains 12 residues. Germline lookup yields CDR1 LGHDT and CDR2 YNNKEL (reference sequence).

The chain employs TRBV27 and TRBJ2-6, with D hard to call. Trimming removed 3 bases from V and 0 bases from J, with 12 bases in between. Germline-derived CDR1 and CDR2 are MNHEY and SMNVEV (reference sequence). CDR3 length: 17 amino acids. CDR3 protein: CASSFLYRSSGANVLTF. DNA for the CDR3: TGTGCCAGCAGTTTTTTATATAGGAGCTCTGGGGCCAACGTCCTGACTTTC.

The chain couples TRBV7-3 to TRBJ2-5; weak D call: TRBD2 (7 bases). Trimming cost V 5 bases and J 2 bases, with 18 bases left between them. The CDR3 is 16 amino acids. From germline, CDR1 is SGHTA and CDR2 FQGTGA. The CDR3 protein is CASSPYPRGPQETQYF. In nucleotides, the CDR3 is TGTGCCAGCAGCCCATATCCGCGGGGGCCGCAAGAGACCCAGTACTTC.

This clone has only one observation. The gene calls are TRBV19 and TRBJ2-3; 9 positions agree with TRBD1. CDR3 size: 14 residues. Losses at the gene ends were 5 bases for V and 4 bases for J; bases not matched to a gene: 4. Per germline, CDR1 LNHDA and CDR2 SQIVND (reference sequence). This CDR3 reads CASSLGQGPDTQYF. The CDR3 nucleotides read TGTGCCAGTAGTCTGGGACAGGGCCCAGATACGCAGTATTTT.

V is TRBV7-6 and J is TRBJ2-2, with D hard to call. Germline CDR1 reads SGHVS; CDR2 reads FNYEAQ. V shed 6 bases and J shed 0 bases, with 8 bases lying between them. This CDR3 has 14 residues. Here the CDR3 reads CASRGQANTGELFF. In nucleotides, the CDR3 is TGTGCCAGCAGGGGCCAAGCGAACACCGGGGAGCTGTTTTTT. Looking up the rest from reference TRBV7-6 and TRBJ2-2 gives the full variable domain: GAGVSQSPRYKVTKRGQDVALRCDPISGHVSLYWYRQALGQGPEFLTYFNYEAQQDKSGLPNDRFSAERPEGSISTLTIQRTEQRDSAMYRCASRGQANTGELFFGEGSRLTVL.

V is TRBV12-5 and J is TRBJ1-1; D is uncertain. Looked up from germline, CDR1 is LGHNT and CDR2 is FRNRAP. V lost 7 bases and J 4 bases, leaving 13 bases between the germline ends. CDR3 length: 13 amino acids. The DNA for the CDR3 is TGTGCTAGTGCCGTCAGTCCGGGCACTGAAGCTTTCTTT. Protein product: CASAVSPGTEAFF.

The chain uses TRBV4-1 and TRBJ1-5, with D perhaps TRBD1 (6 bases). The V and J ends lost 0 bases and 4 bases respectively, with 10 bases between them. The CDR3 covers 15 residues. CDR1 and CDR2 from the germline V gene are MGHRA and YSYEKL. CDR3 in amino acids: CASSQESQGNQPQHF. CDR3 sequence (DNA): TGCGCCAGCAGCCAAGAATCGCAGGGGAATCAGCCCCAGCATTTT.

The chain has TRBV18 and TRBJ1-1; D is perhaps TRBD1 (5 bases). Trimming pared 3 bases from V and 8 bases from J, leaving 10 bases between. CDR1 and CDR2 (germline): KGHSH, LQKENI. The CDR3 loop spans 12 amino acids. CDR3 in amino acids: CASSPGGREAFF. The CDR3 DNA sequence: TGTGCCAGCTCACCCGGGGGACGAGAAGCTTTCTTT. Drawing the rest from reference TRBV18 and TRBJ1-1, the complete variable domain is NAGVMQNPRHLVRRRGQEARLRCSPMKGHSHVYWYRQLPEEGLKFMVYLQKENIIDESGMPKERFSAEFPKEGPSILRIQQVVRGDSAAYFCASSPGGREAFFGQGTRLTVV.

This chain links TRBV7-3 with TRBJ2-6; D gene unclear. This CDR3 spans 15 amino acids. The germline gives CDR1 SGHTA, CDR2 FQGTGA. With 5 bases removed from V and 2 bases from J, the gap between germline ends came to 10 bases. This CDR3 is CASSAYTPGANVLTF. CDR3 DNA: TGTGCCAGCAGCGCATACACCCCTGGGGCCAACGTCCTGACTTTC.

This clone was detected only once. V usage is TRBV5-1 and J usage is TRBJ1-2; D is perhaps TRBD1 (5 bases). Trimming took 3 bases from V and 7 from J, leaving 16 bases between them. CDR3 length: 14 amino acids. CDR1 and CDR2 (germline): SGHRS, YFSETQ. Here the CDR3 reads CASSSDSLGGGYTF. In nucleotides, the CDR3 is TGCGCCAGCAGCTCCGACAGCCTCGGTGGTGGCTACACCTTC.

V usage is TRBV19 and J usage is TRBJ1-5, with D perhaps matching TRBD1 (6 bases). CDR1 and CDR2 (germline): LNHDA, SQIVND (reference sequence). V lost 2 bases, J lost 4 bases, and 12 bases lay in between. The CDR3 covers 15 residues. The CDR3 sequence: CASSIRGALNQPQHF. The CDR3 DNA follows: TGTGCCAGTAGTATACGGGGGGCATTAAATCAGCCCCAGCATTTT.

The sample holds one count of this clone. This sequence joins TRBV30 and TRBJ2-7, with D possibly being TRBD1 (5 bases). The germline V gene encodes CDR1 GTSNPN and CDR2 SVGIG (reference sequence). The CDR3 is 15 residues long. Trimming stripped 3 bases from V and 0 bases from J, with 15 bases between. The CDR3 protein is CAWRDVGRGSYEQYF. CDR3 in DNA: TGTGCCTGGAGAGATGTCGGAAGGGGCTCCTACGAGCAGTACTTC.

This chain joins TRBV18 and TRBJ2-1, with D tentatively TRBD1 (5 bases). The germline V gene encodes CDR1 KGHSH and CDR2 LQKENI. CDR3 length: 16 residues. Trimming cost V 6 bases and J 0 bases, with 15 bases left between them. CDR3 sequence reads: CASSLNQGSSYNEQFF. The CDR3 region has the DNA TGTGCCAGCTCTCTAAATCAGGGATCCTCCTACAATGAGCAGTTCTTC.

This clone showed up just a few times. V usage is TRBV19 and J usage is TRBJ1-3, with D unclear. From germline, CDR1 is LNHDA and CDR2 SQIVND (reference sequence). The CDR3 contains 14 residues. Trimming removed 5 bases from V and 0 bases from J, with 8 bases in between. The CDR3 region is CASSREYSGNTIYF. The CDR3 DNA is TGTGCCAGTAGTCGAGAATACTCTGGAAACACCATATATTTT.

This clone was counted a single time. This rearrangement joins TRBV6-6 to TRBJ2-5; 7 nucleotides align to TRBD1. Germline CDR1 MNHNY, CDR2 SVGAGI (reference sequence). The V segment lost 6 bases and the J segment 10 bases; nucleotides outside the gene matches: 5. The CDR3 contains 11 residues. The CDR3 sequence: CASSVQGDQYF. In nucleotides, the CDR3 is TGTGCCAGCAGCGTTCAGGGGGACCAGTACTTC.

The genes are TRBV5-1 and TRBJ1-4, with TRBD1 identical over 9 bases. V shed 4 bases and J 8 bases; nucleotides not matched to a gene: 3. CDR3 length: 13 amino acids. CDR1 SGHRS and CDR2 YFSETQ come from the germline V gene. The CDR3 here is CASSPTGGEKLFF. The CDR3 region has the DNA TGCGCCAGCAGCCCCACAGGGGGCGAAAAACTGTTTTTT.

CDR3 DNA sequence: TGTGCCAGCAGACTGGGGCTAGTCGACGAGCAGTACTTC. As protein: CASRLGLVDEQYF. The V and J genes are TRBV27 and TRBJ2-7; possibly TRBD1 for D (5 bases). V gave up 6 bases and J gave up 5 bases, with 14 bases separating them. Germline lookup yields CDR1 MNHEY and CDR2 SMNVEV (reference sequence). The CDR3 is 13 residues long.

The chain couples TRBV7-8 to TRBJ1-5, with 9 bases aligning to TRBD1. The CDR3 covers 15 residues. V trimming: 4 bases; J trimming: 7 bases; junction bases outside the gene matches: 8. The germline V gene has CDR1 SGHVS and CDR2 FQNEAQ. The CDR3 DNA follows: TGTGCCAGCAGCTCTAGGACAGGGGCTAACCAGCCCCAGCATTTT. Amino acids: CASSSRTGANQPQHF.

V usage is TRBV27 and J usage is TRBJ2-7, with D perhaps TRBD1 (6 bases). The germline V gene encodes CDR1 MNHEY and CDR2 SMNVEV (reference sequence). Trimming took off 3 bases at V and 3 bases at J, with 21 bases between the two ends. This CDR3 is 17 amino acids long. Here the CDR3 reads CASSFDNRARAFYEQYF. As DNA, the CDR3 is TGTGCCAGCAGTTTCGACAACAGGGCCCGAGCATTCTACGAGCAGTACTTC.

This clone was observed a handful of times. This rearrangement joins TRBV4-3 to TRBJ2-1; 8 bases align to TRBD2. Germline CDR1 reads LGHNA; CDR2 reads YSLEER. The CDR3 is 15 residues long. Trimming at V came to 0 bases and at J to 5 bases, leaving 3 bases not matched to a gene. The CDR3 nucleotides read TGCGCCAGCAGCCAAGAAGCGGGAGAAGACAATGAGCAGTTCTTC. Translated: CASSQEAGEDNEQFF.

The V gene is TRBV18, the J gene TRBJ2-1; 8 positions match TRBD2. Germline V gene lookup returns CDR1 KGHSH and CDR2 LQKENI. This CDR3 has 17 amino acids. V lost 6 bases, J lost 8 bases, and 18 bases stayed unmatched. The CDR3: CASSPATGTSKGDEQFF. Here the CDR3 DNA reads TGTGCCAGCTCGCCTGCCACCGGGACTAGTAAGGGGGATGAGCAGTTCTTC.

The chain links TRBV12-3 or TRBV12-4 to TRBJ2-5; perhaps TRBD1 as D (6 bases). This CDR3 has 13 residues. Trimming took 7 bases from V and 2 from J, leaving 11 bases between them. The CDR3 DNA reads TGTGCCAGCATTCTACAGGGTCAAGAGACCCAGTACTTC. It yields the protein CASILQGQETQYF.

The chain is built from TRBV19 and TRBJ1-1; TRBD1 might be the D (5 bases). Trimming took 2 bases from V and 0 from J, leaving 7 bases between them. Germline lookup yields CDR1 LNHDA and CDR2 SQIVND (reference sequence). The CDR3 sequence is 14 residues long. The CDR3 protein is CASSINRMNTEAFF. The CDR3 region has the DNA TGTGCCAGTAGTATAAACAGGATGAACACTGAAGCTTTCTTT.